This entry describes one TCR beta chain. Its antigen is not yet known. No clone much larger than this one lies a single base away; base qualities are absent. This entry comes from a study of CD8 T cells in Susac syndrome (dated by TCRdb to between 2018 and 2020). For the study in its entirety: The study used repertoire sequencing to test whether antigen drove CD8+ T cell activation and differentiation in Susac syndrome. The study at large found these results: The number of individuals in the TCR sequencing and HLA analysis was acknowledged as relatively small.

Peripheral blood CD8+ and CD4+ T cells from healthy donors, Susac syndrome patients and multiple sclerosis patients were profiled by high-throughput TCR beta sequencing. The multiple sclerosis controls were treatment-naive patients who had stable or active relapsing-remitting disease and met the revised McDonald criteria. CD8+ TEMRA cells were enriched by FACS, while bulk CD8+ and CD4+ T cells were purified by magnetic negative isolation. Blood was collected in EDTA tubes and processed within 24 hours, with PBMCs isolated through density gradient centrifugation. PBMCs intended for TCR sequencing were cryopreserved in liquid nitrogen and thawed later in a water bath at 37 degrees C. Purity of sorted or isolated CD4+, CD8+ and CD8+ TEMRA cells was at least 90%. RNA was extracted using the RNeasy kit, and roughly 0.5 to 1 ug of the RNA was reverse transcribed with random hexamers. The immunoSEQ multiplex PCR assay, covering 54 Vbeta and 13 Jbeta segments, was used to amplify TCR beta CDR3 regions. PCR amplification bias was corrected using a synthetic template baseline for primer optimization and computational correction. The paper's data handling went like this. Reads were assigned to V, D and J genes according to IMGT and analyzed in immunoSEQ Analyzer, with only productive sequences retained. To calculate clonality, Shannon entropy was normalized by log2 of the number of productive unique sequences and then subtracted from one. For each patient and control, public and private clones were evaluated within the 100 most prevalent clones. Clones were defined as Susac-specific when absent from the healthy and MS cohorts, from approximately 1,100 published viral clones and from other ImmuneACCESS disease sequences. TCRdb passed the public sequencing reads through fastp at Q25 and MiXCR, retaining productive beta sequences. Rows merge per CDR3 protein into single entries with the most common DNA and genes. Here the V and J calls rest on TCRdb's processing, not on the authors' analysis. The sample records around 160,000 distinct CDR3 sequences, roughly 95% of which are singletons. Clones ranked in the top ten supply approximately 0.094% of the sample.

Trimming takes 6 bases from V and 0 bases from J, and the germline ends sit 11 bases apart. The CDR3 holds 14 amino acids from the cysteine to the phenylalanine. The sequence is cut down to CDR3 DNA, 42 bases in frame from base 1. According to the germline V gene, CDR1 reads SQVTM and CDR2 reads ANQGSEA. Sequencing was performed on CD4+ T cells from PBMCs. The clonotype originates from a human donor with multiple sclerosis. The chain employs TRBV29-1 and TRBJ2-2, with the D segment identity uncertain. The CDR3 region reads CSVGRTANTGELFF. The DNA sequence is as follows: TGCAGCGTAGGCAGGACGGCGAACACCGGGGAGCTGTTTTTT.